The 27 T cell receptor beta chains given below trace back to one sample, sequenced in a study of cytotoxic CD8 clonotypes in ibrutinib-treated CLL. Sequenced by immunoSEQ multiplex PCR; TCRdb stores in-frame clones only, minus some. The sample has fewer than 45,000 clones; about 70% are singletons. The sequencing used PBMCs, collected at disease progression, from a patient treated with ibrutinib. These receptors were obtained from a human donor with chronic lymphocytic leukemia.

This clone was counted only a few times. The chain employs TRBV28 and TRBJ1-1, with D perhaps TRBD1 (5 bases). The germline V gene encodes CDR1 MDHEN and CDR2 SYDVKM. Between the trimmed V and J ends, which lost 7 bases and 0 bases, there was a span of 21 bases. The CDR3 sequence is 17 residues long. The CDR3 reads CASIPGGGGEVNTEAFF. The CDR3 DNA reads as TGTGCCAGCATTCCCGGCGGGGGAGGCGAAGTGAACACTGAAGCTTTCTTT.

Written as DNA, the CDR3 is TGCGCCAGCAGCCAAGGGACTAGCGGGGCGGGGGAGACCCAGTACTTC. Amino acid sequence: CASSQGTSGAGETQYF. V is TRBV4-1 and J is TRBJ2-5; 12 bases are shared with TRBD2. Trimming removed 1 base from V and 5 bases from J; junction bases left unmatched: 5. Germline V gives CDR1 MGHRA, CDR2 YSYEKL. This CDR3 is built from 16 residues.

In this sample, this clone turned up once. V is TRBV4-1 and J is TRBJ2-3, with 10 positions matching TRBD2. Germline loops: CDR1 MGHRA, CDR2 YSYEKL. This CDR3 is built from 18 residues. The V and J ends lost 5 bases and 1 base, in that order; junction bases with no gene match: 12. CDR3 coding DNA: TGCGCCAGCAGCGAACGGACTAGCGGCGCGAGGCGCACAGATACGCAGTATTTT. Its translation: CASSERTSGARRTDTQYF.

The rearrangement uses TRBV29-1 and TRBJ2-4; weak D call: TRBD2 (5 bases). Between the trimmed V and J ends, which lost 4 bases and 1 base, there was a span of 11 bases. Per germline, CDR1 SQVTM and CDR2 ANQGSEA. CDR3 length equals 14 residues. In nucleotides, the CDR3 is TGCAGCGTTGCAGAGCGGAACGCCAAAAACATTCAGTACTTC. Amino acids: CSVAERNAKNIQYF.

V gene TRBV7-8 combines with J gene TRBJ2-3; 8 bases are shared with TRBD2. Germline V gene lookup returns CDR1 SGHVS and CDR2 FQNEAQ. The CDR3 spans 18 residues. The ends lost 1 base at V and 4 bases at J; junction bases unmatched: 13. The CDR3 reads CASSLGGRGASLADTQYF. The CDR3 coding sequence is TGTGCCAGCAGCTTAGGGGGGCGGGGGGCCTCCTTGGCAGATACGCAGTATTTT.

This clone was counted many times. The chain links TRBV5-1 to TRBJ2-2; TRBD1 matches 8 bases. With 4 bases clipped from V and 2 bases from J, the junction kept 4 bases outside the gene matches. Germline CDR1 and CDR2: SGHRS and YFSETQ. CDR3 length: 15 residues. CDR3 region: CASSVGQGNTGELFF. In nucleotides, the CDR3 is TGCGCCAGCAGCGTAGGACAGGGCAACACCGGGGAGCTGTTTTTT.

This clone showed up many times. This rearrangement joins TRBV19 to TRBJ2-3; D might be TRBD2 (7 bases). The germline V gene encodes CDR1 LNHDA and CDR2 SQIVND (reference sequence). The CDR3 totals 17 residues. Trimming pared 5 bases from V and 0 bases from J, leaving 18 bases between. This chain's CDR3 is CASSSRGLPTSTDTQYF. CDR3 bases: TGTGCCAGTAGTTCCAGGGGACTACCAACTAGCACAGATACGCAGTATTTT.

This chain joins TRBV5-1 and TRBJ1-1, with 10 bases that match TRBD1. This CDR3 spans 13 amino acids. With V trimmed by 3 bases and J by 4 bases, 0 bases remained unmatched. Germline CDR1 reads SGHRS; CDR2 reads YFSETQ. This CDR3 is CASSWDRGTEAFF. The DNA of the CDR3 is TGCGCCAGCAGCTGGGACAGGGGCACTGAAGCTTTCTTT.

The chain employs TRBV5-6 and TRBJ2-3, with D possibly TRBD1 on 5 matching bases. V shed 3 bases and J shed 3 bases, with 20 bases lying between them. Germline-derived CDR1 and CDR2 are SGHDT and YYEEEE. This CDR3 has 17 residues. In DNA form, the CDR3 reads TGTGCCAGCAGCTATCCGAAGGCGGCAGGACAAACAGATACGCAGTATTTT. Encoded protein: CASSYPKAAGQTDTQYF.

This clone was detected only once. Different DNA sequences within this sample yield the same CDR3. This chain links TRBV5-1 with TRBJ2-7; D gene unclear. Trimming took off 0 bases at V and 0 bases at J, with 7 bases between the two ends. From germline, CDR1 is SGHRS and CDR2 YFSETQ. The CDR3 is 14 residues long. CDR3 coding DNA: TGCGCCAGCAGCTTGGGTGGTTCCTCCTACGAGCAGTACTTC. This sequence encodes CASSLGGSSYEQYF.

The chain employs TRBV29-1 and TRBJ2-2, with D perhaps given as TRBD1 or TRBD2 (5 bases each). CDR3 length equals 14 residues. V gave up 4 bases and J gave up 5 bases, with 14 bases separating them. CDR1 SQVTM and CDR2 ANQGSEA come from the germline V gene. CDR3 sequence: CSVAAGSITGELFF. The CDR3 coding sequence is TGCAGCGTTGCAGCAGGGAGTATTACCGGGGAGCTGTTTTTT.

The gene calls are TRBV6-5 and TRBJ1-1; D gene uncertain. Germline lookup yields CDR1 MNHEY and CDR2 SVGAGI. The CDR3 is 16 amino acids. Trimming pared 0 bases from V and 3 bases from J, leaving 14 bases between. The CDR3 DNA follows: TGTGCCAGCAGTTACTCTTTGTGGCAGACCGACACTGAAGCTTTCTTT. Amino acids: CASSYSLWQTDTEAFF.

This clone has only a few counts. The V and J genes are TRBV5-4 and TRBJ1-2; possibly TRBD1 for D (5 bases). There are 12 residues in the CDR3. The germline gives CDR1 SGHNT, CDR2 YYREEE (reference sequence). Trimming pared 4 bases from V and 6 bases from J, leaving 10 bases between. The DNA of the CDR3 is TGTGCCAGCAGCGTGGGGACGGATGGCTACACCTTC. It translates to CASSVGTDGYTF.

CDR3 nucleotide sequence: TGCAGCGTCTTTGGGGGCCGGGGGGCCGATGAGCAGTTCTTC. Translated: CSVFGGRGADEQFF. This chain connects TRBV29-1 to TRBJ2-1, with D possibly matching TRBD2 (7 bases). V shed 6 bases and J shed 8 bases, with 20 bases lying between them. The V gene's germline CDR1 is SQVTM and CDR2 ANQGSEA. There are 14 residues in the CDR3.

Concerning this clone itself: Other DNA sequences in this specimen translate into the identical CDR3. The J gene is TRBJ2-7, the V gene TRBV7-6; D uncertain. The length of the CDR3 is 15 residues. Germline CDR1 is SGHVS and CDR2 is FNYEAQ. V lost 5 bases to trimming and J lost 0 bases, with 14 bases between them. CDR3 in DNA: TGTGCCAGCAGCCCCCGGGCTGGTAGCTCCTACGAGCAGTACTTC. Its translation: CASSPRAGSSYEQYF.

The chain carries TRBV2 and TRBJ2-1; no definite D call. Trimming took off 3 bases at V and 6 bases at J, with 9 bases between the two ends. This CDR3 contains 13 residues. Germline CDR1 is SNHLY and CDR2 is FYNNEI. The DNA of the CDR3 is TGTGCCAGCAGTGAGGTAGTGGGCAATGAGCAGTTCTTC. The encoded protein is CASSEVVGNEQFF.

The chain uses TRBV6-1 and TRBJ1-1; tentative D call: TRBD1 (6 bases). CDR3 length: 15 residues. V was clipped by 4 bases and J by 3 bases, with 15 bases between them. Germline V gene data show CDR1 as MNHNS and CDR2 as SASEGT. CDR3 sequence (DNA): TGTGCCAGCAGTGTTGGGGGCCTAGGGGACACTGAAGCTTTCTTT. Encoded protein: CASSVGGLGDTEAFF.

V is TRBV7-9 and J is TRBJ1-1; maybe TRBD1 (5 bases). Germline loops: CDR1 SEHNR, CDR2 FQNEAQ (reference sequence). Between the trimmed V and J ends, which lost 5 bases and 3 bases, there was a span of 16 bases. This CDR3 comprises 15 residues. The CDR3 loop is CASSREGGTHTEAFF. In nucleotides, the CDR3 is TGTGCCAGCAGCCGGGAGGGAGGGACTCACACTGAAGCTTTCTTT.

V and J are TRBV5-1 and TRBJ2-3, with D perhaps matching TRBD1 (6 bases). Trimming stripped 4 bases from V and 0 bases from J, with 12 bases between. CDR3 length: 15 residues. Germline CDR1 SGHRS, CDR2 YFSETQ. The CDR3 protein is CASSADSTSTDTQYF. The CDR3 DNA sequence: TGCGCCAGCAGCGCGGACAGCACTAGCACAGATACGCAGTATTTT.

This chain connects TRBV6-1 to TRBJ2-1; D is undetermined. CDR3 length: 13 residues. V lost 6 bases and J lost 6, with 12 bases in between. The V gene's germline CDR1 is MNHNS and CDR2 SASEGT. The CDR3, as DNA: TGTGCCAGCAGGCCCTCCCAGTTCAATGAGCAGTTCTTC. Protein: CASRPSQFNEQFF.

The V gene is TRBV7-7, the J gene TRBJ1-2; tentative D call: TRBD1 (5 bases). CDR3 length equals 19 residues. Trimming shortened V by 0 bases and J by 4 bases, and 24 bases separated the two germline ends. Looked up from germline, CDR1 is SSHAT and CDR2 is FNYEAQ (reference sequence). The CDR3 protein is CASSLAGSSGDRTPYGYTF. CDR3 nucleotide sequence: TGTGCCAGCAGCTTAGCGGGGTCGTCTGGCGACAGAACTCCCTATGGCTACACCTTC.

The chain employs TRBV7-6 and TRBJ1-3; D unresolved. Between the trimmed V and J ends, which lost 5 bases and 2 bases, there was a span of 10 bases. CDR1 and CDR2 from the germline V gene are SGHVS and FNYEAQ. CDR3 length: 14 residues. The CDR3 coding sequence is TGTGCCAGCAGCGCGCAGATTACTGGAAACACCATATATTTT. It is translated as CASSAQITGNTIYF.

The chain employs TRBV19 and TRBJ1-4; TRBD1 matches 7 bases. This CDR3 region has 17 residues. Germline-derived CDR1 and CDR2 are LNHDA and SQIVND (reference sequence). V was pared by 7 bases and J by 5 bases, with 16 bases of the junction left unmatched. The chain's CDR3 is CASNPRGGRFPNEKLFF. CDR3 in DNA: TGTGCCAGTAACCCCAGGGGGGGGCGCTTCCCGAATGAAAAACTGTTTTTT. Filled out from reference TRBV19 and TRBJ1-4, the complete variable domain reads DGGITQSPKYLFRKEGQNVTLSCEQNLNHDAMYWYRQDPGQGLRLIYYSQIVNDFQKGDIAEGYSVSREKKESFPLTVTSAQKNPTAFYLCASNPRGGRFPNEKLFFGSGTQLSVL.

The V gene is TRBV4-1, the J gene TRBJ2-7; 9 positions match TRBD1. The J segment lost 2 bases and the V segment lost 4 bases, leaving 3 bases of the junction unmatched. The germline CDR1 and CDR2 sequences are MGHRA and YSYEKL. The CDR3 is made up of 14 amino acids. The chain's CDR3 is CASSRGTGTYEQYF. The CDR3 nucleotides are TGCGCCAGCAGCCGCGGGACAGGGACCTACGAGCAGTACTTC.

This clone appeared once. The chain joins TRBV6-1 to TRBJ1-2; D may be TRBD1 (6 bases). CDR3 length: 11 amino acids. The V and J ends lost 2 bases and 10 bases respectively, with 8 bases between them. The V gene's germline CDR1 is MNHNS and CDR2 SASEGT. The CDR3 region is CASSEWTDYTF. DNA for the CDR3: TGTGCCAGCAGTGAATGGACAGACTACACCTTC.

Written as DNA, the CDR3 is TGCGCCAGCAGCTTGGGGACAGGCCTAGATACGCAGTATTTT. This codes for CASSLGTGLDTQYF. This sequence joins TRBV5-1 and TRBJ2-3; 7 bases match TRBD1. CDR1 is SGHRS and CDR2 is YFSETQ in the germline V gene. V gave up 0 bases and J gave up 5 bases; unmatched junction bases: 3. The CDR3 has 14 amino acids. Complete variable domain (other parts from reference TRBV5-1 and TRBJ2-3): KAGVTQTPRYLIKTRGQQVTLSCSPISGHRSVSWYQQTPGQGLQFLFEYFSETQRNKGNFPGRFSGRQFSNSRSEMNVSTLELGDSALYLCASSLGTGLDTQYFGPGTRLTVL.

This clone was observed a handful of times. V usage is TRBV5-4 and J usage is TRBJ2-7, with 7 positions matching TRBD1. This CDR3 has 15 amino acids. Unmatched junction bases numbered 7, after V lost 4 bases and J lost 0 bases. CDR1 is SGHNT and CDR2 is YYREEE in the germline V gene (reference sequence). The chain's CDR3 is CASSPRGGPSYEQYF. The CDR3 nucleotides are TGTGCCAGCAGCCCCCGAGGGGGCCCCTCCTACGAGCAGTACTTC.